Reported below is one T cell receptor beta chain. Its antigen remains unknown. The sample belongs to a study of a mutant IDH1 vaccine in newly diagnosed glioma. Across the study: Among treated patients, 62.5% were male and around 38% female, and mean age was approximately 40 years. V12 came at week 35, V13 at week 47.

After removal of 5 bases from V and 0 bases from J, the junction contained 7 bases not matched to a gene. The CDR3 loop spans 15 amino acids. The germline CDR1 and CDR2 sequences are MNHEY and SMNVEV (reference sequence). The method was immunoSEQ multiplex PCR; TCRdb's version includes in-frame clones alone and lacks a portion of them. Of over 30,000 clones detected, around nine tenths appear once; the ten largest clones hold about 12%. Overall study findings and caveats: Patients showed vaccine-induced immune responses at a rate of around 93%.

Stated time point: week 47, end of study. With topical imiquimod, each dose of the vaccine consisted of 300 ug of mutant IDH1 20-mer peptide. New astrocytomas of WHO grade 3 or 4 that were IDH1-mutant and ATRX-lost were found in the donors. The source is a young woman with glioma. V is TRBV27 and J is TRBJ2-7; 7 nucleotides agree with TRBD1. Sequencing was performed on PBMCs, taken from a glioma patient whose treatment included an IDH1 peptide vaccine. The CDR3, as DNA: TGTGCCAGCAGTCCCGCCGGGACAGCCTCCTACGAGCAGTACTTC. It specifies CASSPAGTASYEQYF.